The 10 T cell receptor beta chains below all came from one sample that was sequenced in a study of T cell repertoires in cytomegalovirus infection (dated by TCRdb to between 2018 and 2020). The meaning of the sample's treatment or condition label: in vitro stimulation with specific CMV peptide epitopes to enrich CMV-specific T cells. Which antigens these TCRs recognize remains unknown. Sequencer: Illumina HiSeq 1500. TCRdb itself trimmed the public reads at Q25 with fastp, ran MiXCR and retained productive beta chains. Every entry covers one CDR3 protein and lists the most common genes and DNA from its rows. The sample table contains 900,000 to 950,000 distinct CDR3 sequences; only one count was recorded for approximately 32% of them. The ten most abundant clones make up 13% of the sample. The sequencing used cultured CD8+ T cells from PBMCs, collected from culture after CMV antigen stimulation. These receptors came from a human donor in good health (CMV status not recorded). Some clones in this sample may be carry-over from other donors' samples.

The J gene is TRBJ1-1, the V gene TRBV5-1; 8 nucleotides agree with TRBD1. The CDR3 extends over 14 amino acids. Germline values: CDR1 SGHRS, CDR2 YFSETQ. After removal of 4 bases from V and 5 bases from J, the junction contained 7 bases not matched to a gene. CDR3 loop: CASSLWTGSTEAFF. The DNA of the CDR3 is TGCGCCAGCAGCCTCTGGACAGGGTCAACTGAAGCTTTCTTT.

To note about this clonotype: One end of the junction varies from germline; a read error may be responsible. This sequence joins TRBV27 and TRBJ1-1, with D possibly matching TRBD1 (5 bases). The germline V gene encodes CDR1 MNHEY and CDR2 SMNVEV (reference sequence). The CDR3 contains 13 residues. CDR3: CQRAGSLNTEAFF. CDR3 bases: TGCCAAAGGGCAGGGAGTTTGAACACTGAAGCTTTCTTT.

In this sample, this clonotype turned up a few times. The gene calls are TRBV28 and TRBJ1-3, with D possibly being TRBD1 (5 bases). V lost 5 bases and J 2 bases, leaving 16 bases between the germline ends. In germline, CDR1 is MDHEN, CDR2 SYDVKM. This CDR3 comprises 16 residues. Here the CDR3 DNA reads TGTGCCAGCAGTCCGCTAACCAGGGTCCCTGGAAACACCATATATTTT. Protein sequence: CASSPLTRVPGNTIYF.

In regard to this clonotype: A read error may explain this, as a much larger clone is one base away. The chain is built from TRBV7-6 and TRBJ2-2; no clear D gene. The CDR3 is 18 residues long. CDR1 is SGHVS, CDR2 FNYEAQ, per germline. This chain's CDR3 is CVSSLVVVQTANTGELFF. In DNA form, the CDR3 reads TGTGTCAGCAGCTTAGTTGTGGTACAAACAGCGAACACCGGGGAGCTGTTTTTT.

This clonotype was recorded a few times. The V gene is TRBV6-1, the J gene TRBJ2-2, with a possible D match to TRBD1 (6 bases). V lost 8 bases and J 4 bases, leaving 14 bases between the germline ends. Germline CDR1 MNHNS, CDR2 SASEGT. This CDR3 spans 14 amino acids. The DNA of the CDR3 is TGTGCCAGCTCCCCGGGGACATTCACCGGGGAGCTGTTTTTT. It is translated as CASSPGTFTGELFF.

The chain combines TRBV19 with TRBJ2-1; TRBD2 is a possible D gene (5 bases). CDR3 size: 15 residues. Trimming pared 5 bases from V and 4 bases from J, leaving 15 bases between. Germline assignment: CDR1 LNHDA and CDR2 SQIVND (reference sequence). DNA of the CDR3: TGTGCCAGTAGTTTTAGCGTAGGAACTTACAATGAGCAGTTCTTC. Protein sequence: CASSFSVGTYNEQFF. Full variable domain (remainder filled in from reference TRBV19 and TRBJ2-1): DGGITQSPKYLFRKEGQNVTLSCEQNLNHDAMYWYRQDPGQGLRLIYYSQIVNDFQKGDIAEGYSVSREKKESFPLTVTSAQKNPTAFYLCASSFSVGTYNEQFFGPGTRLTVL.

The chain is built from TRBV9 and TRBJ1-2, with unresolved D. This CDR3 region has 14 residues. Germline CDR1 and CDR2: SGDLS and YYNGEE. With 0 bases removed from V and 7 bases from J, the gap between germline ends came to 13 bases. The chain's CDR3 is CASSVGSGSRGYTF. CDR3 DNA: TGTGCCAGCAGCGTAGGATCGGGAAGCCGTGGCTACACCTTC.

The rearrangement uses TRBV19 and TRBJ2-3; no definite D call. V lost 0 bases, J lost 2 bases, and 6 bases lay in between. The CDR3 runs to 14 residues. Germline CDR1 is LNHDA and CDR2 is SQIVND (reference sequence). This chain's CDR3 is CASSIDPYTDTQYF. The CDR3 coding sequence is TGTGCCAGTAGTATAGATCCCTACACAGATACGCAGTATTTT. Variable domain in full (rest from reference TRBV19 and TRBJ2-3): DGGITQSPKYLFRKEGQNVTLSCEQNLNHDAMYWYRQDPGQGLRLIYYSQIVNDFQKGDIAEGYSVSREKKESFPLTVTSAQKNPTAFYLCASSIDPYTDTQYFGPGTRLTVL.

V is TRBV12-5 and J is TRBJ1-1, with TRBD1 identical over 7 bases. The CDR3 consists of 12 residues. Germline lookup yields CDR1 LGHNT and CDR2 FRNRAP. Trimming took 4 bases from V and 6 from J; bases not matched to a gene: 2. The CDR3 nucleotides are TGTGCTAGTGGTTCCGGGACAGCTGAAGCTTTCTTT. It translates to CASGSGTAEAFF.

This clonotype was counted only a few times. CDR3 protein: CSVLQGTTYEQYF. The CDR3 DNA is TGCAGCGTTCTGCAGGGGACTACCTACGAGCAGTACTTC. The chain links TRBV29-1 to TRBJ2-7; possible D gene TRBD2, 7 bases. The V gene's germline CDR1 is SQVTM and CDR2 ANQGSEA. V lost 5 bases and J 2 bases, leaving 13 bases between the germline ends. The CDR3 sequence is 13 residues long.